The 20 T cell receptor beta chains below were found in one sample sequenced in a study of T cell clonotyping in hematopoietic cell transplantation. This table comes from immunoSEQ multiplex PCR, and its TCRdb copy is limited to in-frame clones, with some not included. Of 26,000 or so clones in the sample, 95% were seen once. Source material: peripheral blood mononuclear cells. Receptor source: a man aged 50 to 60 in good health. Some clones in this sample may be carry-over from other donors' samples.

The rearrangement uses TRBV27 and TRBJ2-7; a weak D match, TRBD2 (7 bases). Germline CDR1 and CDR2: MNHEY and SMNVEV (reference sequence). V was shortened by 3 bases and J by 6 bases, with 15 bases between the two germline ends. The CDR3 has 14 residues. CDR3 amino acids: CASSLWEGEAEQYF. The DNA of the CDR3 is TGTGCCAGCAGTTTGTGGGAGGGGGAGGCCGAGCAGTACTTC.

The count of this clone is one. The chain joins TRBV5-1 to TRBJ2-7; possibly TRBD2 for D (5 bases). V dropped 0 bases and J dropped 9 bases, with 19 bases sitting between them. The CDR3 contains 15 residues. Per germline, CDR1 SGHRS and CDR2 YFSETQ. The CDR3 here is CASSLAFAGAGGQYF. DNA for the CDR3: TGCGCCAGCAGCTTGGCTTTTGCGGGCGCCGGCGGGCAGTACTTC.

The chain recombines TRBV4-1 with TRBJ2-3; D gene uncertain. The CDR3 runs to 11 residues. Trimming pared 1 base from V and 5 bases from J, leaving 1 base between. CDR1 is MGHRA and CDR2 is YSYEKL in the germline V gene. Here the CDR3 DNA reads TGCGCCAGCAGCCAAGGAGATACGCAGTATTTT. This codes for CASSQGDTQYF.

This chain links TRBV29-1 with TRBJ1-5; D is unresolved. Per the germline V gene, CDR1 is SQVTM and CDR2 is ANQGSEA. V lost 7 bases and J lost 3, with 13 bases in between. The CDR3 sequence is 13 residues long. The CDR3 DNA follows: TGCAGCGCCGGAGTTGGTGCCAATCAGCCCCAGCATTTT. Translating gives CSAGVGANQPQHF. Based on the CDR3 plus reference TRBV29-1 and TRBJ1-5, the full variable domain is SAVISQKPSRDICQRGTSLTIQCQVDSQVTMMFWYRQQPGQSLTLIATANQGSEATYESGFVIDKFPISRPNLTFSTLTVSNMSPEDSSIYLCSAGVGANQPQHFGDGTRLSIL.

The chain is built from TRBV6-6 and TRBJ1-4, with 9 positions matching TRBD1. Germline V CDR1 and CDR2: MNHNY, SVGAGI (reference sequence). The CDR3 has 14 residues. After removal of 6 bases from V and 1 base from J, the junction contained 0 bases not matched to a gene. The CDR3 DNA sequence: TGTGCCAGCAGGGACAGGGGAACTAATGAAAAACTGTTTTTT. The encoded protein is CASRDRGTNEKLFF.

This clone was seen only once. The rearrangement links TRBV30 to TRBJ2-3, with TRBD2 matching 7 bases. V lost 4 bases to trimming and J lost 2 bases; unmatched junction nucleotides: 9. Germline CDR1 reads GTSNPN; CDR2 reads SVGIG (reference sequence). The length of the CDR3 is 15 residues. The CDR3 reads CAWNLWGGDTDTQYF. CDR3 DNA: TGTGCCTGGAACCTTTGGGGGGGGGACACAGATACGCAGTATTTT. Filled out from reference TRBV30 and TRBJ2-3, the complete variable domain reads SQTIHQWPATLVQPVGSPLSLECTVEGTSNPNLYWYRQAAGRGLQLLFYSVGIGQISSEVPQNLSASRPQDRQFILSSKKLLLSDSGFYLCAWNLWGGDTDTQYFGPGTRLTVL.

This clone was seen once. The chain has TRBV15 and TRBJ1-1; D is unresolved. From germline, CDR1 is LNHNV and CDR2 YYDKDF (reference sequence). V lost 1 base and J lost 3, with 3 bases in between. This CDR3 contains 12 residues. The CDR3 nucleotides are TGTGCCACCAGCAGAGTATACACTGAAGCTTTCTTT. Translating gives CATSRVYTEAFF.

The chain carries TRBV6-5 and TRBJ2-2; perhaps TRBD2 as D (5 bases). V dropped 3 bases and J dropped 5 bases, with 13 bases sitting between them. CDR3 length equals 15 residues. CDR1 is MNHEY and CDR2 is SVGAGI in the germline V gene. CDR3 in DNA: TGTGCCAGCAGTTATTCCAACCGAGGGACCGGGGAGCTGTTTTTT. This codes for CASSYSNRGTGELFF.

This chain uses TRBV28 with TRBJ1-4; D is undetermined. Trimming pared 2 bases from V and 0 bases from J, leaving 10 bases between. Germline V gives CDR1 MDHEN, CDR2 SYDVKM. The CDR3 has 16 amino acids. The CDR3 region is CASSLDKSATNEKLFF. The CDR3 DNA follows: TGTGCCAGCAGTTTAGATAAGTCCGCAACTAATGAAAAACTGTTTTTT.

The chain combines TRBV4-2 with TRBJ1-4; 8 positions agree with TRBD1. The J segment lost 7 bases and the V segment lost 5 bases, leaving 9 bases of the junction unmatched. The CDR3 spans 15 residues. The germline CDR1 and CDR2 sequences are LGHNA and YNFKEQ. The CDR3 here is CASSYWTGLVEKLFF. In DNA form, the CDR3 reads TGTGCCAGCAGCTACTGGACAGGGTTGGTTGAAAAACTGTTTTTT.

The rearrangement joins TRBV28 to TRBJ1-2; tentative D call: TRBD1 (6 bases). V was clipped by 1 base and J by 4 bases, with 19 bases between them. Looked up from germline, CDR1 is MDHEN and CDR2 is SYDVKM. This CDR3 is built from 17 residues. The CDR3: CASSLLGGGGGSYGYTF. CDR3 nucleotide sequence: TGTGCCAGCAGTTTATTAGGGGGTGGCGGGGGGAGCTATGGCTACACCTTC.

CDR3 DNA: TGTGCCAGTAGTAGAGGACTGAGGGTTGGCTACACCTTC. As protein: CASSRGLRVGYTF. V and J are TRBV19 and TRBJ1-2; no reliable D call. The CDR3 extends over 13 amino acids. The V end was cut by 4 bases, the J end by 7 bases, with 13 bases between. Germline V lookup: CDR1 LNHDA, CDR2 SQIVND (reference sequence). The complete variable domain, with remaining parts taken from reference TRBV19 and TRBJ1-2, reads DGGITQSPKYLFRKEGQNVTLSCEQNLNHDAMYWYRQDPGQGLRLIYYSQIVNDFQKGDIAEGYSVSREKKESFPLTVTSAQKNPTAFYLCASSRGLRVGYTFGSGTRLTVV.

In DNA form, the CDR3 reads TGCGCCAGCAGCCTGGGGACAACTAATGAAAAACTGTTTTTT. This codes for CASSLGTTNEKLFF. The J gene is TRBJ1-4, the V gene TRBV5-1; D gene uncertain. The CDR3 contains 14 residues. The V gene's germline CDR1 is SGHRS and CDR2 YFSETQ. Deletions cut 4 bases from V and 0 bases from J, with 7 bases between.

The rearrangement links TRBV7-9 to TRBJ2-7, with D uncertain. The CDR3 covers 12 residues. CDR1 and CDR2 (germline): SEHNR, FQNEAQ (reference sequence). V lost 5 bases and J 3 bases, leaving 8 bases between the germline ends. This CDR3 reads CASSRLDYEQYF. For the CDR3, the DNA is TGTGCCAGCAGCCGCCTCGACTACGAGCAGTACTTC.

This chain connects TRBV27 to TRBJ1-1; D unclear. Germline V CDR1 and CDR2: MNHEY, SMNVEV (reference sequence). V was cut by 2 bases and J by 0 bases, with 7 bases left in between. This CDR3 region has 14 residues. CDR3 DNA: TGTGCCAGCAGTTTAGAGCGGGTGAACACTGAAGCTTTCTTT. Translation gives CASSLERVNTEAFF.

The chain is built from TRBV19 and TRBJ1-4; 7 bases are a match to TRBD1. Trimming cost V 6 bases and J 14 bases; bases outside gene matches: 18. The germline V gene encodes CDR1 LNHDA and CDR2 SQIVND (reference sequence). The CDR3 consists of 15 residues. DNA for the CDR3: TGTGCCAGTAGCAATCCGGGACAGCGTACTGTAAATCTGTTTTTT. Its translation is CASSNPGQRTVNLFF.

V is TRBV7-6 and J is TRBJ1-6, with 7 bases aligning to TRBD1. Losses at the gene ends were 6 bases for V and 7 bases for J; bases not matched to a gene: 9. In germline, CDR1 is SGHVS, CDR2 FNYEAQ. The CDR3 loop spans 15 amino acids. The CDR3 nucleotides are TGTGCCAGCAGTTTTACCGGGACAGCGAATTCACCCCTCCACTTT. This encodes CASSFTGTANSPLHF. The whole variable domain, filled in from reference TRBV7-6 and TRBJ1-6, reads GAGVSQSPRYKVTKRGQDVALRCDPISGHVSLYWYRQALGQGPEFLTYFNYEAQQDKSGLPNDRFSAERPEGSISTLTIQRTEQRDSAMYRCASSFTGTANSPLHFGNGTRLTVT.

The chain has TRBV14 and TRBJ1-2, with TRBD1 as a possible D gene (6 bases). Trimming cost V 0 bases and J 4 bases, with 12 bases left between them. This CDR3 region has 15 residues. Germline CDR1 SGHDN, CDR2 FVKESK. The CDR3 sequence is CASSQEAGAPYGYTF. In DNA form, the CDR3 reads TGTGCCAGCAGCCAAGAAGCGGGGGCCCCCTATGGCTACACCTTC.

CDR3 coding DNA: TGTGCCAGCAGTTTTCGGGGGGTTGGAACAGATACGCAGTATTTT. Its translation: CASSFRGVGTDTQYF. The chain employs TRBV6-5 and TRBJ2-3, with 7 bases aligning to TRBD2. V was pared by 4 bases and J by 3 bases, with 7 bases of the junction left unmatched. Germline CDR1 MNHEY, CDR2 SVGAGI. The CDR3 extends over 15 amino acids.

This rearrangement joins TRBV18 to TRBJ1-4; D remains unclear. V lost 6 bases to trimming and J lost 8 bases, with 19 bases between them. Germline-derived CDR1 and CDR2 are KGHSH and LQKENI. This CDR3 has 15 residues. CDR3 DNA: TGTGCCAGCTCGCAATTGAGTGGGTCGGTAGAAAAACTGTTTTTT. Residues: CASSQLSGSVEKLFF. The variable domain in full, with the rest retrieved from reference TRBV18 and TRBJ1-4, is NAGVMQNPRHLVRRRGQEARLRCSPMKGHSHVYWYRQLPEEGLKFMVYLQKENIIDESGMPKERFSAEFPKEGPSILRIQQVVRGDSAAYFCASSQLSGSVEKLFFGSGTQLSVL.